The clone carrying this T cell receptor beta chain was seen at least ten times. The antigen is unknown. These data belong to a study of CD8+CD57+ T cells in acquired aplastic anemia. Study-level information: Each DNA sample taken from sorted CD4+ and CD8+ cells came to approximately 3.2 ug on average. Broader study findings: In common between the patients and the controls were more than 25 CD8+ CDR3 sequences. The CD8+ Simpson's diversity of patients and controls was not significantly different.

CDR3 and TCR beta VDJ profiling relied on a genomic DNA template. TCRdb ran MiXCR on the reads and lists one entry per CDR3 protein. This sample carries some 220,000 distinct CDR3 sequences, roughly 35% of them seen once, and the ten largest clones take around 1.1%. With 4 bases removed from V and 1 base from J, the gap between germline ends came to 9 bases. This CDR3 has 14 residues. Germline V gives CDR1 KGHDR, CDR2 SFDVKD. Sample: sorted CD4+, CD8+, or CD8+CD57+ T cells (not recorded which) from PBMCs. This chain uses TRBV24-1 with TRBJ1-2; D gene ambiguous. This sequence originates from a human donor in good health, serving as a control. This chain's CDR3 is CATSDRGFNYGYTF. The CDR3 bases are TGTGCCACCAGTGACCGCGGGTTTAACTATGGCTACACCTTC.